The clone carrying this T cell receptor (beta chain) was seen only a few times. No antigen is known for it. The sample belongs to a study of molecular identifiers for immune sequencing clone quantification. Study information: RNA from around 20,000 or 100,000 naive CD8 cells was split five ways in replicates, with four sequenced. General observations from the study: Underestimated sizes of highly expanded clones could result from identical TCR molecules that share a barcode.

Libraries for naive CD8 T cells, which were made from around 20,000 to 1,000,000 sorted cells, drew on 10%, 30% or 50% of the RNA. Sorted naive CD8 T cells were those defined as CD8+CD4-CCR7+CD45RA+. MiXCR, run by TCRdb on the PCR reads, gives a single entry per CDR3 protein. The sample yields some 320,000 distinct CDR3 sequences, roughly 24% seen once. This CDR3 has 15 residues. The junction had 5 bases not matched to a gene; V was cut back by 4 bases and J by 5 bases. Germline CDR1 is ENHRY and CDR2 is SYGVKD. The sequenced sample consisted of naive CD8+ T cells from blood, with Jurkat cell RNA spiked in. The subset: FACS-sorted CD8+CD4-CCR7+CD45RA+ naive T cells. This TCR derives from a human donor in good health. Some libraries in this study had Jurkat cell RNA spiked in. V usage is TRBV10-3 and J usage is TRBJ2-7; 13 positions agree with TRBD2. The CDR3 protein is CAISAPGTSGDEQYF. The CDR3 DNA sequence: TGTGCCATCAGTGCACCCGGGACTAGCGGGGACGAGCAGTACTTC.